These T cell receptor beta chains were read from a single sample in a study of blood T cells in healthy people across ages. Using its own MiXCR run on the 5' RACE reads, TCRdb lists one record per CDR3 protein. In the table there are over 950,000 distinct CDR3 sequences, around two fifths of which are singletons. Material for sequencing was blood. These TCRs come from a young man in good health. The CDR3 runs from the conserved cysteine through the conserved F or W. Each record gives: J gene, D gene, clone size, V gene, CDR3 protein, CDR3 DNA. A D gene is named only where the DNA matches it firmly. Clone size is stated in some rows and not others, as once, few, many or a class when expanded.

j_call: TRBJ1-3
d_call: TRBD1
clone_size: .
v_call: TRBV2
cdr3_aa: CASSRSGGTGNTIYF
cdr3_nt: TGTGCCAGCAGCCGATCAGGGGGGACTGGAAACACCATATATTTT

j_call: TRBJ2-2
d_call: .
clone_size: few
v_call: TRBV6-5
cdr3_aa: CASSWPTGELFF
cdr3_nt: TGTGCCAGCAGTTGGCCTACCGGGGAGCTGTTTTTT

j_call: TRBJ2-3
d_call: .
clone_size: few
v_call: TRBV11-2
cdr3_aa: CASSFDGVTDTQYF
cdr3_nt: TGTGCCAGCAGCTTCGACGGTGTAACAGATACGCAGTATTTT

j_call: TRBJ1-4
d_call: TRBD1
clone_size: few
v_call: TRBV27
cdr3_aa: CASSDRGREKLFF
cdr3_nt: TGTGCCAGCAGTGACAGGGGGCGTGAAAAACTGTTTTTT

j_call: TRBJ2-6
d_call: TRBD1
clone_size: .
v_call: TRBV18
cdr3_aa: CASSPSARGSGANVLTF
cdr3_nt: TGTGCCAGCTCACCATCTGCCAGGGGGAGTGGGGCCAACGTCCTGACTTTC

j_call: TRBJ2-7
d_call: TRBD1
clone_size: .
v_call: TRBV9
cdr3_aa: CASSGGGSGTGFFYEQYF
cdr3_nt: TGTGCCAGCAGCGGAGGGGGATCCGGGACAGGGTTTTTCTACGAGCAGTACTTC

j_call: TRBJ2-1
d_call: TRBD2
clone_size: few
v_call: TRBV5-1
cdr3_aa: CASRTSGGAYEQFF
cdr3_nt: TGCGCCAGCAGGACTAGCGGGGGGGCTTATGAGCAGTTCTTC

j_call: TRBJ2-7
d_call: .
clone_size: once
v_call: TRBV27
cdr3_aa: CASSRHEGSEQYF
cdr3_nt: TGTGCCAGCAGTCGGCACGAGGGGAGCGAGCAGTACTTC

j_call: TRBJ2-1
d_call: .
clone_size: .
v_call: TRBV18
cdr3_aa: CASSPSLGLTKEQFF
cdr3_nt: TGTGCCAGCTCACCTTCCCTCGGACTAACAAAAGAGCAGTTCTTC

j_call: TRBJ1-2
d_call: .
clone_size: .
v_call: TRBV3-1
cdr3_aa: CASSQGSSVGGYTF
cdr3_nt: TGTGCCAGCAGCCAAGGATCGTCAGTTGGGGGCTACACCTTC

j_call: TRBJ1-1
d_call: .
clone_size: .
v_call: TRBV25-1
cdr3_aa: CASSRSGGFLNTEAFF
cdr3_nt: TGTGCCAGCAGTAGGTCGGGGGGCTTTCTGAACACTGAAGCTTTCTTT

j_call: TRBJ2-7
d_call: .
clone_size: .
v_call: TRBV6-1
cdr3_aa: CASSELGPSYEQYF
cdr3_nt: TGTGCCAGCAGTGAATTGGGTCCCAGCTACGAGCAGTACTTC

j_call: TRBJ2-7
d_call: TRBD1
clone_size: few
v_call: TRBV12-3/TRBV12-4
cdr3_aa: CASSSSDRVSYEQYF
cdr3_nt: TGTGCCAGCAGTTCTAGTGACAGGGTCTCCTACGAGCAGTACTTC

j_call: TRBJ1-1
d_call: .
clone_size: .
v_call: TRBV7-9
cdr3_aa: CASSFSTPQGRTKAFF
cdr3_nt: TGTGCCAGCAGCTTCAGCACACCTCAGGGGCGCACTAAAGCTTTCTTT

j_call: TRBJ2-5
d_call: .
clone_size: .
v_call: TRBV7-2
cdr3_aa: CASTTPISEETQYF
cdr3_nt: TGTGCCAGCACCACACCCATTAGCGAAGAGACCCAGTACTTC

j_call: TRBJ2-3
d_call: TRBD2
clone_size: few
v_call: TRBV4-3
cdr3_aa: CASSQGQRGRTDTQYF
cdr3_nt: TGCGCCAGCAGCCAAGGCCAGCGGGGGCGCACAGATACGCAGTATTTT

j_call: TRBJ1-1
d_call: TRBD1
clone_size: .
v_call: TRBV5-1
cdr3_aa: CASSVGQPGTEAFF
cdr3_nt: TGCGCCAGCAGTGTGGGACAGCCGGGCACTGAAGCTTTCTTT

j_call: TRBJ1-1
d_call: .
clone_size: few
v_call: TRBV7-2
cdr3_aa: CASSSVGQGAGTEAFF
cdr3_nt: TGTGCCAGCAGCTCCGTGGGACAAGGGGCGGGAACTGAAGCTTTCTTT

j_call: TRBJ2-3
d_call: .
clone_size: .
v_call: TRBV12-3/TRBV12-4
cdr3_aa: CACRTSTDTQYF
cdr3_nt: TGTGCCTGCAGGACCAGCACAGATACGCAGTATTTT

j_call: TRBJ1-2
d_call: .
clone_size: .
v_call: TRBV3-1
cdr3_aa: CASSQGGQLGYTF
cdr3_nt: TGTGCCAGCAGCCAAGGGGGTCAACTTGGCTACACCTTC

j_call: TRBJ2-7
d_call: TRBD1
clone_size: .
v_call: TRBV20-1
cdr3_aa: CSAINSGTGIYEQYF
cdr3_nt: TGCAGTGCTATTAACTCCGGGACAGGGATTTACGAGCAGTACTTC

j_call: TRBJ2-5
d_call: .
clone_size: few
v_call: TRBV24-1
cdr3_aa: CATSENQEQETQYF
cdr3_nt: TGTGCCACCAGTGAGAATCAGGAGCAAGAGACCCAGTACTTC

j_call: TRBJ2-5
d_call: .
clone_size: few
v_call: TRBV10-3
cdr3_aa: CAISARDTKKETQYF
cdr3_nt: TGTGCCATCAGTGCCCGGGACACGAAAAAAGAGACCCAGTACTTC

j_call: TRBJ2-1
d_call: .
clone_size: few
v_call: TRBV4-2
cdr3_aa: CASSQERYNERSNEQFF
cdr3_nt: TGTGCCAGCAGCCAGGAAAGGTACAATGAGAGGAGCAATGAGCAGTTCTTC

j_call: TRBJ2-7
d_call: .
clone_size: .
v_call: TRBV28
cdr3_aa: CASSRGRAYEQYF
cdr3_nt: TGTGCCAGCAGTCGGGGACGGGCCTACGAGCAGTACTTC

j_call: TRBJ1-4
d_call: .
clone_size: .
v_call: TRBV7-2
cdr3_aa: CASSAARLPGPRFEKLFF
cdr3_nt: TGTGCCAGCAGCGCTGCCAGGCTTCCGGGACCTCGCTTTGAAAAACTGTTTTTT

j_call: TRBJ2-3
d_call: .
clone_size: few
v_call: TRBV11-2
cdr3_aa: CASSTRTGTDTQYF
cdr3_nt: TGTGCCAGCAGCACAAGGACAGGCACAGATACGCAGTATTTT

j_call: TRBJ1-2
d_call: .
clone_size: many
v_call: TRBV10-3
cdr3_aa: CAIREGLDGYTF
cdr3_nt: TGTGCCATCAGGGAGGGATTAGATGGCTACACCTTC

j_call: TRBJ2-1
d_call: .
clone_size: few
v_call: TRBV7-9
cdr3_aa: CASNDNYNEQFF
cdr3_nt: TGTGCCAGCAACGACAACTACAATGAGCAGTTCTTC

j_call: TRBJ1-1
d_call: .
clone_size: few
v_call: TRBV18
cdr3_aa: CASSPPIGGLGEAFF
cdr3_nt: TGTGCCAGCTCACCCCCAATAGGAGGGTTGGGTGAAGCTTTCTTT

j_call: TRBJ1-5
d_call: TRBD1
clone_size: .
v_call: TRBV9
cdr3_aa: CASSVGGTGNQPQHF
cdr3_nt: TGTGCCAGCAGCGTAGGTGGGACAGGGAATCAGCCCCAGCATTTT

j_call: TRBJ1-4
d_call: .
clone_size: few
v_call: TRBV29-1
cdr3_aa: CSAVGLATNEKLFF
cdr3_nt: TGCAGCGCTGTAGGGCTCGCAACTAATGAAAAACTGTTTTTT

j_call: TRBJ2-7
d_call: TRBD1
clone_size: few
v_call: TRBV6-2/TRBV6-3
cdr3_aa: CASTNPGQSYEQYF
cdr3_nt: TGTGCCAGCACCAACCCGGGACAGTCCTACGAGCAGTACTTC

j_call: TRBJ1-1
d_call: .
clone_size: few
v_call: TRBV3-1
cdr3_aa: CASSPLVGGNTEAFF
cdr3_nt: TGTGCCAGCAGCCCCCTGGTCGGGGGGAACACTGAAGCTTTCTTT

j_call: TRBJ1-2
d_call: .
clone_size: few
v_call: TRBV3-1
cdr3_aa: CASGQGDDSYTF
cdr3_nt: TGTGCCAGCGGTCAAGGGGACGATAGCTACACCTTC

j_call: TRBJ1-3
d_call: .
clone_size: .
v_call: TRBV6-6
cdr3_aa: CATSPSSGNTIYF
cdr3_nt: TGTGCCACCTCCCCCAGCTCTGGAAACACCATATATTTT

j_call: TRBJ2-1
d_call: TRBD2
clone_size: .
v_call: TRBV14
cdr3_aa: CASNLLAGERNEQFF
cdr3_nt: TGTGCCAGCAACCTACTAGCGGGGGAACGCAATGAGCAGTTCTTC

j_call: TRBJ2-2
d_call: .
clone_size: .
v_call: TRBV4-3
cdr3_aa: CASSQDVGHPTGELFF
cdr3_nt: TGCGCCAGCAGCCAAGATGTAGGACATCCCACCGGGGAGCTGTTTTTT

j_call: TRBJ2-3
d_call: .
clone_size: few
v_call: TRBV12-3/TRBV12-4
cdr3_aa: CASSLGTEAPDTQYF
cdr3_nt: TGTGCCAGCAGTTTAGGGACAGAAGCGCCAGATACGCAGTATTTT

j_call: TRBJ1-2
d_call: .
clone_size: .
v_call: TRBV6-1
cdr3_aa: CASSERGYYGYTF
cdr3_nt: TGTGCCAGCAGTGAAAGGGGGTACTATGGCTACACCTTC

j_call: TRBJ2-1
d_call: .
clone_size: .
v_call: TRBV27
cdr3_aa: CASSPAVDSYNEQFF
cdr3_nt: TGTGCCAGCAGTCCAGCCGTCGACAGCTACAATGAGCAGTTCTTC

j_call: TRBJ2-5
d_call: .
clone_size: once
v_call: TRBV5-1
cdr3_aa: CASSLVESETQYF
cdr3_nt: TGCGCCAGCAGCTTGGTGGAGTCAGAGACCCAGTACTTC

j_call: TRBJ2-7
d_call: .
clone_size: .
v_call: TRBV7-2
cdr3_aa: CASSLWTAPYEQYF
cdr3_nt: TGTGCCAGCAGCTTATGGACTGCCCCCTACGAGCAGTACTTC

j_call: TRBJ1-5
d_call: TRBD1
clone_size: .
v_call: TRBV6-6
cdr3_aa: CASSYEGQGHQPQHF
cdr3_nt: TGTGCCAGCAGTTACGAAGGACAGGGTCATCAGCCCCAGCATTTT

j_call: TRBJ2-3
d_call: .
clone_size: .
v_call: TRBV5-1
cdr3_aa: CASSPGRGPPDTQYF
cdr3_nt: TGCGCCAGCAGCCCGGGAAGGGGTCCGCCAGATACGCAGTATTTT

j_call: TRBJ2-3
d_call: .
clone_size: few
v_call: TRBV20-1
cdr3_aa: CSARAPEGPYTQYF
cdr3_nt: TGCAGTGCTAGAGCTCCGGAGGGTCCTTATACGCAGTATTTT

j_call: TRBJ1-1
d_call: TRBD1
clone_size: many
v_call: TRBV3-1
cdr3_aa: CASRRDRNTEAFF
cdr3_nt: TGTGCCAGCAGAAGGGACAGGAACACTGAAGCTTTCTTT

j_call: TRBJ1-5
d_call: .
clone_size: .
v_call: TRBV20-1
cdr3_aa: CSAWDGSNQPQHF
cdr3_nt: TGCAGTGCATGGGACGGTAGCAATCAGCCCCAGCATTTT

j_call: TRBJ2-7
d_call: .
clone_size: .
v_call: TRBV25-1
cdr3_aa: CASSEKTDTYEQYF
cdr3_nt: TGTGCCAGCAGTGAGAAGACTGATACCTACGAGCAGTACTTC

j_call: TRBJ1-1
d_call: .
clone_size: .
v_call: TRBV29-1
cdr3_aa: CSVAAGPMNTEAFF
cdr3_nt: TGCAGCGTTGCTGCGGGGCCCATGAACACTGAAGCTTTCTTT

j_call: TRBJ1-6
d_call: .
clone_size: few
v_call: TRBV10-3
cdr3_aa: CAIREDSRDSPLHF
cdr3_nt: TGTGCCATCAGAGAGGACAGCAGGGATTCACCCCTCCACTTT

j_call: TRBJ1-1
d_call: .
clone_size: few
v_call: TRBV6-1
cdr3_aa: CASSDQTAQNTEAFF
cdr3_nt: TGTGCCAGCAGTGATCAAACAGCCCAGAACACTGAAGCTTTCTTT

j_call: TRBJ2-7
d_call: .
clone_size: .
v_call: TRBV7-9
cdr3_aa: CSSSSGDEQYF
cdr3_nt: TGTTCCAGCAGCTCCGGGGACGAGCAGTACTTC

j_call: TRBJ1-2
d_call: .
clone_size: few
v_call: TRBV27
cdr3_aa: CASSAGQSSNLGYTF
cdr3_nt: TGTGCCAGCAGTGCTGGACAATCTAGTAATTTGGGCTACACCTTC

j_call: TRBJ2-1
d_call: .
clone_size: few
v_call: TRBV25-1
cdr3_aa: CASSESSSSYNEQFF
cdr3_nt: TGTGCCAGCAGTGAGAGCTCAAGCTCCTACAATGAGCAGTTCTTC